This T cell receptor (beta chain) emerged from a study of graft-versus-host responses after intestinal transplantation. The protocol was immunoSEQ multiplex PCR, while the TCRdb copy is restricted to in-frame clones and leaves out a portion. The sample yields 80,000 or so clones, approximately 92% seen once. General observations from the study: Patients who carried graft-donor T cell macrochimerism also had high graft-versus-host to host-versus-graft clonal ratios in their allografts. Marrow from the recipient contained GvH clones, some of which had appeared first in ileum or blood.

This clone was seen a few times. Its antigen is still unknown. CDR1 MNHEY and CDR2 SVGAGI come from the germline V gene. Losses at the gene ends were 7 bases for V and 4 bases for J; bases not matched to a gene: 9. This CDR3 is 15 amino acids long. This clonotype was sampled from a human patient who received an intestinal transplant, so some T cells may come from the graft donor. V is TRBV6-5 and J is TRBJ1-3; 8 bases are a match to TRBD1. The starting material was PBMCs, obtained 98 days after intestinal transplantation. CDR3 bases: TGTGCCAGCACCCTCAACAGGGGGGACGGAAACACCATATATTTT. It translates to CASTLNRGDGNTIYF.